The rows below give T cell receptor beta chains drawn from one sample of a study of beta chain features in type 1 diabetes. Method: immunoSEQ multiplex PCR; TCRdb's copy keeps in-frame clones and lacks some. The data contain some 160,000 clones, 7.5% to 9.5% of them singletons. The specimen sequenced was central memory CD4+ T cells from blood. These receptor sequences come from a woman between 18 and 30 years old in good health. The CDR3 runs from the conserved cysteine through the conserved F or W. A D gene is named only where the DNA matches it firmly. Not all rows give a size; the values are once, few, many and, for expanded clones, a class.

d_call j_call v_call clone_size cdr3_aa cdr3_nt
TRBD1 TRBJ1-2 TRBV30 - CAWSWPGQGFGYTF TGTGCCTGGAGTTGGCCGGGACAGGGCTTTGGCTACACCTTC
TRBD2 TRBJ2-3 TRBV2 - CASRLLAGGEDTQYF TGTGCCAGCAGATTACTAGCGGGAGGGGAGGATACGCAGTATTTT
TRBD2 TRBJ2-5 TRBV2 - CASSVGRRETQYF TGTGCCAGCAGTGTCGGGAGGAGGGAGACCCAGTACTTC
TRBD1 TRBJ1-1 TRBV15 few CATSRWTGGDTEAFF TGTGCCACCAGCAGATGGACAGGGGGGGACACTGAAGCTTTCTTT
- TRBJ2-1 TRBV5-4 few CASSREGARGNEQFF TGTGCCAGCAGCCGAGAGGGGGCCCGGGGGAATGAGCAGTTCTTC
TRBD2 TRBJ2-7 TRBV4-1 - CASSRTSGLVSNEQYF TGCGCCAGCAGCCGAACCTCGGGACTAGTATCCAACGAGCAGTACTTC
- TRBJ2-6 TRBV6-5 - CASRSVSSGANVLTF TGTGCCAGCAGAAGTGTTTCCTCTGGGGCCAACGTCCTGACCTTC
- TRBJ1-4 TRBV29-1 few CSVGLGQIGGKLFF TGCAGCGTTGGGCTGGGGCAGATAGGGGGAAAACTGTTTTTT
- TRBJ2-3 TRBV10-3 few CAISVGVGSPQNTDTQYF TGTGCCATCAGTGTAGGAGTCGGGAGTCCCCAAAACACAGATACGCAGTATTTT
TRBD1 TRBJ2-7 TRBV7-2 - CASSKAGQGSSYEQYF TGTGCCAGCAGCAAAGCGGGACAGGGAAGCTCCTACGAGCAGTACTTC
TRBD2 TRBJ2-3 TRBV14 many CASSRGGATDTQYF TGTGCCAGCAGCCGCGGGGGGGCCACCGATACGCAGTATTTT
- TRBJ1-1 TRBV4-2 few CASSQGPGGNTEAFF TGTGCCAGCAGCCAAGGGCCGGGTGGCAACACTGAAGCTTTCTTT
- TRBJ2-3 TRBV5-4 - CASSLRLSGTDTQYF TGTGCCAGCAGCTTGCGTTTAAGCGGCACAGATACGCAGTATTTT
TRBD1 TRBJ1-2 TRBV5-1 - CASSQGQGGYGYTF TGCGCCAGCAGCCAGGGACAGGGAGGCTATGGCTACACCTTC
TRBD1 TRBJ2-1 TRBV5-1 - CASTRRGGDRASNEQFF TGCGCCAGCACCAGACGTGGGGGGGACAGGGCTTCCAATGAGCAGTTCTTC
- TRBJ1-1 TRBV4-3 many CASSQDSRTNTEAFF TGCGCCAGCAGCCAAGATTCCAGGACAAACACTGAAGCTTTCTTT
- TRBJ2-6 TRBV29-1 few CSVGGETGANVLTF TGCAGCGTTGGGGGGGAGACTGGGGCCAACGTCCTGACTTTC
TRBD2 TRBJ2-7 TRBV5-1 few CASSLVAGRKRREQYF TGCGCCAGCAGCTTGGTAGCGGGCAGGAAAAGGCGCGAGCAGTACTTC
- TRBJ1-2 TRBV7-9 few CASSLAGLDGYTF TGTGCCAGCAGCTTAGCAGGACTGGATGGGTACACCTTC
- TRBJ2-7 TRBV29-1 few CSVEDPGREQYF TGCAGCGTTGAAGACCCAGGGCGCGAGCAGTACTTC
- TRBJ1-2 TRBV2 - CASSEALGDGYTF TGTGCCAGCAGTGAAGCGCTAGGGGATGGCTACACCTTC
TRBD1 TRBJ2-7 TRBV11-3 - CASSRSYRGYEQYF TGTGCCAGCAGCCGATCATACAGGGGCTACGAGCAGTACTTC
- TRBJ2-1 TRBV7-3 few CASGIEEAYNEQFF TGTGCCTCCGGGATAGAGGAGGCCTACAATGAGCAGTTCTTC
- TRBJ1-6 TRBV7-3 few CASTSAGLPLHF TGTGCCAGCACCAGCGCGGGACTCCCCCTCCACTTT
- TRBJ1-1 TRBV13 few CASSSWGGTEAFF TGTGCCAGCAGCTCCTGGGGGGGCACTGAAGCTTTCTTT
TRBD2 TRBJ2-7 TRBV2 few CAAGRTSGVNEQYF TGTGCCGCAGGGAGGACTAGCGGGGTGAACGAGCAGTACTTC
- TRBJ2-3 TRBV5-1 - CASSPSSVLGQYF TGCGCCAGCAGTCCGAGTTCCGTGCTAGGGCAGTATTTT
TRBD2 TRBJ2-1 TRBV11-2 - CASSLEWAGVNEQFF TGTGCCAGCAGCTTAGAATGGGCGGGAGTCAATGAGCAGTTCTTC
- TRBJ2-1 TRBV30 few CAWSADNEQFF TGTGCCTGGAGTGCGGACAATGAGCAGTTCTTC
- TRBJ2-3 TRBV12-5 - CASGLLRDTQYF TGTGCTAGTGGGTTACTGCGGGATACGCAGTATTTT
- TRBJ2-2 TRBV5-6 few CASSLLGQSFLANTGELFF TGTGCCAGCAGCTTGTTGGGGCAGAGTTTCCTCGCGAACACCGGGGAGCTGTTTTTT
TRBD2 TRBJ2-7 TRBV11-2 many CASSSAPGLAIYEQYF TGTGCCAGCAGCTCCGCCCCGGGACTAGCGATCTACGAGCAGTACTTC
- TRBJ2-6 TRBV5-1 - CASSLGGLANVLTF TGCGCCAGCAGCTTGGGGGGGCTGGCCAACGTCCTGACTTTC
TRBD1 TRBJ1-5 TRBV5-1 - CASSSGQGNQPQHF TGCGCCAGCAGCTCGGGACAGGGGAATCAGCCCCAGCATTTT
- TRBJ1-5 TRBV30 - CAWSVLRGNQPQHF TGTGCCTGGAGTGTTCTCCGGGGCAATCAGCCCCAGCATTTT
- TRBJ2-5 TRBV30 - CAWRTGPWETQYF TGTGCCTGGAGGACAGGCCCTTGGGAGACCCAGTACTTC
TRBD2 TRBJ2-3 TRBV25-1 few CASSESMTSGGADTQYF TGTGCCAGCAGTGAATCGATGACTAGCGGGGGGGCAGATACGCAGTATTTT
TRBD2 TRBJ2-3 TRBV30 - CACNEGLAASTDTQYF TGTGCCTGCAACGAAGGACTAGCGGCTAGCACAGATACGCAGTATTTT
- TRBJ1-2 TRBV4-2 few CASSQEGDTIYGYTF TGTGCCAGCAGCCAAGAGGGGGACACTATCTATGGCTACACCTTC
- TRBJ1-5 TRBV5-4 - CASSSGVGANQPQHF TGTGCCAGCAGCTCGGGGGTCGGGGCCAATCAGCCCCAGCATTTT